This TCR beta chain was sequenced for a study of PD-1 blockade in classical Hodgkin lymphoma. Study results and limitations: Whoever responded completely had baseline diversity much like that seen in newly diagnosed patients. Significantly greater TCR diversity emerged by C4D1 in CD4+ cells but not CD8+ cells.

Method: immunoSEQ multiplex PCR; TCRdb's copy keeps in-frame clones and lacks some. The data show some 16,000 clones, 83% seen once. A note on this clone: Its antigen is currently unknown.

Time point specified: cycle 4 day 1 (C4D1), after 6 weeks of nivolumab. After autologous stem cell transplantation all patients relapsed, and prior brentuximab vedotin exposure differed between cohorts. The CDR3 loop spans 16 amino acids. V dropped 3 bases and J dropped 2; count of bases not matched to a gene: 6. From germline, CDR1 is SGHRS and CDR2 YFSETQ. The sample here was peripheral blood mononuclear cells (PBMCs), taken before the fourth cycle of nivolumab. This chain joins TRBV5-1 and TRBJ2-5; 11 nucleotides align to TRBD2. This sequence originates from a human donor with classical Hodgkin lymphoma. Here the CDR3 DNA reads TGCGCCAGCAGCTGGGCCCTAGCGGGGGGACAAGAGACCCAGTACTTC. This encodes CASSWALAGGQETQYF.